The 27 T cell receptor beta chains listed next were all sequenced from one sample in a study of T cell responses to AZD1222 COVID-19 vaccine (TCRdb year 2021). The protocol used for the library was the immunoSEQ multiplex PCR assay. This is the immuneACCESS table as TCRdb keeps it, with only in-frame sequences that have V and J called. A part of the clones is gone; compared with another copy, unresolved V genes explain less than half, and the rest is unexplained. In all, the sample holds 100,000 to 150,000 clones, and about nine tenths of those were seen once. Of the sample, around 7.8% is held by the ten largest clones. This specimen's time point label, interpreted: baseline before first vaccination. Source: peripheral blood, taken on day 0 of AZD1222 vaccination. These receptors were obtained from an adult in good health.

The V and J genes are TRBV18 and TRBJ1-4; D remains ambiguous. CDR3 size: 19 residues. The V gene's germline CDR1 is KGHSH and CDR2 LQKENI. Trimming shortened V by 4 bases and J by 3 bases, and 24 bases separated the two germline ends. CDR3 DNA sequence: TGTGCCAGCTCACTTACCGGGAATCAACGAGGATTGGCTAATGAAAAACTGTTTTTT. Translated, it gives CASSLTGNQRGLANEKLFF.

CDR3 DNA sequence: TGTGCCAGCAGCTTAGAGGGCGGGTATCAGCCCCAGCATTTT. The encoded protein is CASSLEGGYQPQHF. The chain couples TRBV7-2 to TRBJ1-5; D gene ambiguous. The V end was cut by 1 base, the J end by 5 bases, with 9 bases between. This CDR3 has 14 residues. Germline-derived CDR1 and CDR2 are SGHTA and FQGNSA.

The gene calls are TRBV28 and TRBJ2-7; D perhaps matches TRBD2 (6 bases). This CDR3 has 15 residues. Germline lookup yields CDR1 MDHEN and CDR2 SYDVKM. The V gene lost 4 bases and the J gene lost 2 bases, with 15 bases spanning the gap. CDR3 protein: CASSSNQRAPYEQYF. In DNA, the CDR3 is TGTGCCAGCAGTTCCAATCAGCGGGCCCCCTACGAGCAGTACTTC.

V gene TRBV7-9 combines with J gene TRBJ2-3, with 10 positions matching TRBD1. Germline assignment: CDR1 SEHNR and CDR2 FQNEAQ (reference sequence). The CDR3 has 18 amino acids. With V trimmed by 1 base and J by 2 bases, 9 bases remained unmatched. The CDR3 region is CASSLGDRGPLTTDTQYF. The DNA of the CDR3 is TGTGCCAGCAGCTTAGGGGACAGGGGCCCGCTAACCACAGATACGCAGTATTTT.

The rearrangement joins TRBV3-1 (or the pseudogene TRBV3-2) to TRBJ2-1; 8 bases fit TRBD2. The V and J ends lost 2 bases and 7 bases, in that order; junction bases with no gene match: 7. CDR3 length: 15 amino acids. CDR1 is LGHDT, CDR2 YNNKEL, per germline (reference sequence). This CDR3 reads CASSQRAGVANEQFF. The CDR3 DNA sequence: TGTGCCAGCAGCCAACGAGCGGGAGTAGCAAATGAGCAGTTCTTC.

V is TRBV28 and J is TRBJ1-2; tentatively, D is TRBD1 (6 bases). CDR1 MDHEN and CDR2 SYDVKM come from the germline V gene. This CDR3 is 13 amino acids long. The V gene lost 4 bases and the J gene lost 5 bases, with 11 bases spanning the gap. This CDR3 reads CASSSTGPYGYTF. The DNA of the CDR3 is TGTGCCAGCAGTTCGACAGGACCTTATGGCTACACCTTC.

The CDR3 DNA reads TGTGCCAGCAGTGGCCTCGATCGGGGACAAGCCAAAAACATTCAGTACTTC. This sequence encodes CASSGLDRGQAKNIQYF. The rearrangement links TRBV2 to TRBJ2-4; D may be TRBD1 (6 bases). Trimming took 4 bases from V and 0 from J, leaving 16 bases between them. This CDR3 is 17 amino acids long. Germline V gene lookup returns CDR1 SNHLY and CDR2 FYNNEI.

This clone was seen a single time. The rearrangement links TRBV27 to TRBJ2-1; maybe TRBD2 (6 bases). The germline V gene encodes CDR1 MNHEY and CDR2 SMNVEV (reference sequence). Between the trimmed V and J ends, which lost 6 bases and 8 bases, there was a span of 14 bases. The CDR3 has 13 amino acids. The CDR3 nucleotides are TGTGCCAGCAGACTTACCGGAGGGGATGAGCAGTTCTTC. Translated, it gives CASRLTGGDEQFF.

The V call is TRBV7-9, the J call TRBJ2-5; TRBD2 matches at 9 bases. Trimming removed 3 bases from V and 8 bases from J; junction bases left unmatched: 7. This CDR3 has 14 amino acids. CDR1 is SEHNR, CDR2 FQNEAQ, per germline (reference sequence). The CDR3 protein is CASSLPGLASTQYF. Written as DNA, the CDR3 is TGTGCCAGCAGCTTGCCGGGACTAGCAAGCACCCAGTACTTC.

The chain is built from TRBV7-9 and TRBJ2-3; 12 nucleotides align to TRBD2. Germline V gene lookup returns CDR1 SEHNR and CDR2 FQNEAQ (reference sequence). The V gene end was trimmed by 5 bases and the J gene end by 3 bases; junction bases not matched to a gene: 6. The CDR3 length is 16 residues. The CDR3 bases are TGTGCCAGCAGCCGTCTAGCGGGAGGGGGGACAGATACGCAGTATTTT. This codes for CASSRLAGGGTDTQYF.

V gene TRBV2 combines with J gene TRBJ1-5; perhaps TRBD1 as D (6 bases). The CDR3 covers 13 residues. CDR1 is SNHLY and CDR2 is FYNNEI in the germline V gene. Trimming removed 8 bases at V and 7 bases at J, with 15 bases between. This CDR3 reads CASVRDIGQPQHF. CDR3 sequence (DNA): TGTGCCAGCGTCCGGGACATAGGCCAGCCCCAGCATTTT.

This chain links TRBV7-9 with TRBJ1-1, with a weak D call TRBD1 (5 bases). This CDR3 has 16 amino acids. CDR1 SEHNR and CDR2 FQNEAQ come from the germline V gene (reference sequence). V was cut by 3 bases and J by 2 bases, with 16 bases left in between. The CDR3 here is CASSFPGQLINTEAFF. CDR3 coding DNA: TGTGCCAGCAGCTTCCCGGGGCAGTTAATAAACACTGAAGCTTTCTTT.

CDR3 DNA sequence: TGTGCCAGCAGCTACTCCATAGATACGCAGTATTTT. Its protein is CASSYSIDTQYF. The J gene is TRBJ2-3, the V gene TRBV7-2; no reliable D call. The CDR3 sequence is 12 residues long. In germline, CDR1 is SGHTA, CDR2 FQGNSA. Trimming pared 4 bases from V and 5 bases from J, leaving 7 bases between.

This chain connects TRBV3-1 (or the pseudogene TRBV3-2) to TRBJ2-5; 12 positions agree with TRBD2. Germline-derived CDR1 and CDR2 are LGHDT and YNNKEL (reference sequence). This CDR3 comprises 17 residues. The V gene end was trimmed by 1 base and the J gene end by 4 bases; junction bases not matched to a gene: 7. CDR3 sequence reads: CASSQVTSGRRGETQYF. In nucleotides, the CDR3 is TGTGCCAGCAGCCAAGTTACTAGCGGGAGGAGAGGAGAGACCCAGTACTTC.

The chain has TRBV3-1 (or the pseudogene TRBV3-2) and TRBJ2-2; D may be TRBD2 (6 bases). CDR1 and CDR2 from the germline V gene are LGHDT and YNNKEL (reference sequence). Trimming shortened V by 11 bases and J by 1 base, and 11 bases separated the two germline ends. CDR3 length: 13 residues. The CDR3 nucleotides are TGTGCCGCGGCGCGGGGGAACACCGGGGAGCTGTTTTTT. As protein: CAAARGNTGELFF.

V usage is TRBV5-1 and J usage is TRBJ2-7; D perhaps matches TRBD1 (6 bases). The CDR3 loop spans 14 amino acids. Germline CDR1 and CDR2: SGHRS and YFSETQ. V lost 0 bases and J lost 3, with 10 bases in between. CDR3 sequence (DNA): TGCGCCAGCAGCTTGGGGGCAGGGGTCTACGAGCAGTACTTC. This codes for CASSLGAGVYEQYF. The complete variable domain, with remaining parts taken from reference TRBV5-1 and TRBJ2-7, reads KAGVTQTPRYLIKTRGQQVTLSCSPISGHRSVSWYQQTPGQGLQFLFEYFSETQRNKGNFPGRFSGRQFSNSRSEMNVSTLELGDSALYLCASSLGAGVYEQYFGPGTRLTVT.

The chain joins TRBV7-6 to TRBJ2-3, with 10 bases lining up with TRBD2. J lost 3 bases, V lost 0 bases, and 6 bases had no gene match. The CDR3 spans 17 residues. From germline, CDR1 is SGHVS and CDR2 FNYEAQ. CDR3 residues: CASSLALAGGGTDTQYF. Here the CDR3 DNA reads TGTGCCAGCAGCTTAGCATTAGCGGGAGGTGGGACAGATACGCAGTATTTT.

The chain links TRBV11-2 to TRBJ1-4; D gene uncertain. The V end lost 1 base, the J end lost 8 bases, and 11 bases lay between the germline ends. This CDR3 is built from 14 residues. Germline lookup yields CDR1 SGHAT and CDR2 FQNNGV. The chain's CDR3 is CASSLGQHEEKLFF. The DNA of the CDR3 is TGTGCCAGCAGCTTAGGGCAGCATGAGGAAAAACTGTTTTTT. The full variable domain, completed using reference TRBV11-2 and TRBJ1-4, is EAGVAQSPRYKIIEKRQSVAFWCNPISGHATLYWYQQILGQGPKLLIQFQNNGVVDDSQLPKDRFSAERLKGVDSTLKIQPAKLEDSAVYLCASSLGQHEEKLFFGSGTQLSVL.

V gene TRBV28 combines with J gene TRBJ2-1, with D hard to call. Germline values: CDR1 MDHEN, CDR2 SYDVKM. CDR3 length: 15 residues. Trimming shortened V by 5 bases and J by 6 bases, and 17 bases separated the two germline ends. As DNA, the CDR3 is TGTGCCAGCAGTACCCTAGGAAGCCCTCGCAATGAGCAGTTCTTC. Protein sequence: CASSTLGSPRNEQFF.

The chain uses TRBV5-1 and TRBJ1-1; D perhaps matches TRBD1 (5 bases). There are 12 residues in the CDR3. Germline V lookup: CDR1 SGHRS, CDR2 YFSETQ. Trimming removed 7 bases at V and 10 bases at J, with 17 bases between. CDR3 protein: CASRQSVGGAFF. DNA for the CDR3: TGCGCCAGCCGGCAGTCTGTCGGGGGAGCTTTCTTT.

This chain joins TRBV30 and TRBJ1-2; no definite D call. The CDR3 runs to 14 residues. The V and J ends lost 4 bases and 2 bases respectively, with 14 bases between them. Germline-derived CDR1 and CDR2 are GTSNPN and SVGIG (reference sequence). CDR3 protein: CAWTLLGRNYGYTF. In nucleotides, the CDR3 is TGTGCCTGGACGCTCCTGGGAAGGAACTATGGCTACACCTTC.

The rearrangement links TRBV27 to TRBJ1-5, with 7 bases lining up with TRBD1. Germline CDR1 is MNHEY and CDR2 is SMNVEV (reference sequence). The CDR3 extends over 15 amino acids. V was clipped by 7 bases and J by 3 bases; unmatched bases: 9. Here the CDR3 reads CASKVAQGPNQPQHF. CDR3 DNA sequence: TGTGCCAGCAAGGTGGCACAGGGGCCCAATCAGCCCCAGCATTTT.

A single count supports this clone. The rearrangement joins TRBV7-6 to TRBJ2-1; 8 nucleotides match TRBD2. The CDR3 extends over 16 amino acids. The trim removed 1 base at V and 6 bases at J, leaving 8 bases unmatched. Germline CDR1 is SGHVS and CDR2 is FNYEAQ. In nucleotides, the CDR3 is TGTGCCAGCAGCTTAGGATGGACGGGAGGGGGCAATGAGCAGTTCTTC. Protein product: CASSLGWTGGGNEQFF.

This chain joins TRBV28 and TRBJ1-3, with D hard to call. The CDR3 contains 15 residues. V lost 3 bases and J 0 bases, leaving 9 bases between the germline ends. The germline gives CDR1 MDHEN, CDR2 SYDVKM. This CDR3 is CASSFSFSSGNTIYF. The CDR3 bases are TGTGCCAGCAGTTTCTCTTTTAGCTCTGGAAACACCATATATTTT.

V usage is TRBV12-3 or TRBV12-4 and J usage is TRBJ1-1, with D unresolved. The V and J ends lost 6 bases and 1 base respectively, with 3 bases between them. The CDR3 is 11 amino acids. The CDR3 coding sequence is TGTGCCAGCAGGGAGAACACTGAAGCTTTCTTT. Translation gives CASRENTEAFF.

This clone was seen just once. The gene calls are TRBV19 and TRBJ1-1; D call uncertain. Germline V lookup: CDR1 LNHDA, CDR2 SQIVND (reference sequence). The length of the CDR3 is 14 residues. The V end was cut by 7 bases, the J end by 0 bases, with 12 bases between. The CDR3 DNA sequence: TGTGCCAGTACCCTAGATGAGATGAACACTGAAGCTTTCTTT. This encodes CASTLDEMNTEAFF.

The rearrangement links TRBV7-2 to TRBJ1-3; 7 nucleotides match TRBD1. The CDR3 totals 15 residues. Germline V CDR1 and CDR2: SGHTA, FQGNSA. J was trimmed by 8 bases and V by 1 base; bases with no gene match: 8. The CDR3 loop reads CASSLGGQPGDTIYF. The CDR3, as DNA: TGTGCCAGCAGCTTAGGGGGACAGCCTGGCGACACCATATATTTT.